The 13 T cell receptor beta chains below all came from one sample that was sequenced in a study of blood T cell repertoires in COVID-19. Only in-frame clones appear in the TCRdb table, and some are missing; sequencing was by immunoSEQ multiplex PCR. Altogether a few hundred thousand clones are present, around 82% being singletons, with the ten largest covering approximately 1.3%. The sequencing sample was made of peripheral blood. The receptors derive from a woman aged 50 to 60 with acute or convalescent COVID-19.

The chain uses TRBV5-1 and TRBJ2-1; 9 bases agree with TRBD1. From germline, CDR1 is SGHRS and CDR2 YFSETQ. V shed 4 bases, J shed 4 bases, and the junction held 6 bases outside the gene matches. This CDR3 spans 15 amino acids. The CDR3 sequence is CASSLPGTGYNEQFF. The CDR3 bases are TGCGCCAGCAGCCTGCCCGGGACAGGGTACAATGAGCAGTTCTTC.

This clone was seen repeatedly, ten times or more. V and J are TRBV6-5 and TRBJ2-3; 9 nucleotides match TRBD2. With V trimmed by 10 bases and J by 5 bases, 7 bases remained unmatched. The CDR3 sequence is 13 residues long. Germline CDR1 and CDR2: MNHEY and SVGAGI. The CDR3 protein is CATQREAVDTQYF. DNA of the CDR3: TGTGCCACCCAGCGGGAGGCGGTAGATACGCAGTATTTT.

This sequence joins TRBV9 and TRBJ1-1; 7 nucleotides agree with TRBD1. CDR3 length: 14 amino acids. The germline gives CDR1 SGDLS, CDR2 YYNGEE. With V trimmed by 3 bases and J by 5 bases, 7 bases remained unmatched. CDR3 residues: CASSAVSGGTEAFF. DNA for the CDR3: TGTGCCAGCAGCGCCGTTTCAGGGGGGACTGAAGCTTTCTTT.

Comment on this clone: This same CDR3 is encoded by further DNA sequences in the sample. This chain links TRBV6-5 with TRBJ2-3, with 9 positions matching TRBD2. CDR1 is MNHEY and CDR2 is SVGAGI in the germline V gene. This CDR3 has 15 amino acids. Trimming took 2 bases from V and 6 from J; bases not matched to a gene: 6. CDR3: CASSYGAGGQDTQYF. The DNA of the CDR3 is TGTGCCAGCAGTTACGGGGCGGGGGGGCAGGATACGCAGTATTTT.

This clone was observed a few times. This rearrangement joins TRBV4-1 to TRBJ2-5; D is unresolved. V lost 0 bases and J 5 bases, leaving 10 bases between the germline ends. Per the germline V gene, CDR1 is MGHRA and CDR2 is YSYEKL. The CDR3 covers 14 residues. DNA of the CDR3: TGCGCCAGCAGCCAAGATCCGGGTAGGGAGACCCAGTACTTC. This gives the protein CASSQDPGRETQYF.

The V and J genes are TRBV20-1 and TRBJ1-2; no firm D call. The CDR3 loop spans 16 amino acids. V was clipped by 3 bases and J by 0 bases, with 17 bases between them. Germline assignment: CDR1 DFQATT and CDR2 SNEGSKA (reference sequence). CDR3 DNA: TGCAGTGCTAGTGACCCGTACAGCACGGCTAACTATGGCTACACCTTC. Amino acid sequence: CSASDPYSTANYGYTF.

The J gene is TRBJ2-5, the V gene TRBV28, with TRBD2 matching over 12 bases. Trimming at V came to 4 bases and at J to 4 bases, leaving 7 bases not matched to a gene. The CDR3 contains 16 residues. The germline V gene has CDR1 MDHEN and CDR2 SYDVKM. CDR3: CASSSSGGVDGETQYF. The CDR3 DNA sequence: TGTGCCAGCAGTTCTAGCGGGGGGGTAGATGGAGAGACCCAGTACTTC.

This clone is a singleton in its sample. The CDR3 coding sequence is TGTGCCAGTAGTATACGGGGAGTTAACACTGAAGCTTTCTTT. This translates into CASSIRGVNTEAFF. V usage is TRBV19 and J usage is TRBJ1-1; D uncertain. This CDR3 is built from 14 residues. Trimming left V 2 bases short and J 2 bases short, with 9 bases between. Per germline, CDR1 LNHDA and CDR2 SQIVND (reference sequence).

The rearrangement links TRBV3-1 (or the pseudogene TRBV3-2) to TRBJ2-2; weak D call: TRBD2 (6 bases). V was cut by 4 bases and J by 1 base, with 13 bases left in between. Looked up from germline, CDR1 is LGHDT and CDR2 is YNNKEL (reference sequence). This CDR3 is built from 16 residues. The CDR3 is CASSLARAGNTGELFF. CDR3 DNA sequence: TGTGCCAGCAGCCTAGCACGAGCGGGGAACACCGGGGAGCTGTTTTTT.

This rearrangement joins TRBV7-9 to TRBJ1-1; D not certain. The V gene's germline CDR1 is SEHNR and CDR2 FQNEAQ (reference sequence). The germline V and J ends were trimmed by 5 bases and 2 bases, with 21 bases remaining between them. The CDR3 extends over 17 amino acids. The CDR3 bases are TGTGCCAGCAGCCCAGGAGATAGTCGGGATTTAAACACTGAAGCTTTCTTT. This codes for CASSPGDSRDLNTEAFF.

The J gene is TRBJ2-2, the V gene TRBV5-1; D is possibly TRBD2 (5 bases). Germline CDR1 and CDR2: SGHRS and YFSETQ. V was pared by 4 bases and J by 0 bases, with 10 bases between. The length of the CDR3 is 15 residues. This CDR3 is CASSEGSSNTGELFF. The CDR3 coding sequence is TGCGCCAGCAGCGAGGGATCTTCGAACACCGGGGAGCTGTTTTTT.

The chain uses TRBV5-6 and TRBJ1-4; 7 nucleotides match TRBD1. The CDR3 totals 15 residues. Germline-derived CDR1 and CDR2 are SGHDT and YYEEEE. V lost 1 base and J lost 2; bases outside the gene matches: 2. This chain's CDR3 is CASSLPGQTNEKLFF. DNA for the CDR3: TGTGCCAGCAGCTTGCCGGGACAGACTAATGAAAAACTGTTTTTT. The whole variable domain, remainder taken from reference TRBV5-6 and TRBJ1-4, is DAGVTQSPTHLIKTRGQQVTLRCSPKSGHDTVSWYQQALGQGPQFIFQYYEEEERQRGNFPDRFSGHQFPNYSSELNVNALLLGDSALYLCASSLPGQTNEKLFFGSGTQLSVL.

The V call is TRBV27, the J call TRBJ1-5; 9 bases fit TRBD1. V lost 8 bases, J lost 7 bases, and 12 bases stayed unmatched. Per germline, CDR1 MNHEY and CDR2 SMNVEV (reference sequence). The CDR3 has 15 residues. The CDR3 here is CASRRTGEFYQPQHF. DNA of the CDR3: TGTGCCAGCCGCCGGACAGGGGAATTCTACCAGCCCCAGCATTTT.